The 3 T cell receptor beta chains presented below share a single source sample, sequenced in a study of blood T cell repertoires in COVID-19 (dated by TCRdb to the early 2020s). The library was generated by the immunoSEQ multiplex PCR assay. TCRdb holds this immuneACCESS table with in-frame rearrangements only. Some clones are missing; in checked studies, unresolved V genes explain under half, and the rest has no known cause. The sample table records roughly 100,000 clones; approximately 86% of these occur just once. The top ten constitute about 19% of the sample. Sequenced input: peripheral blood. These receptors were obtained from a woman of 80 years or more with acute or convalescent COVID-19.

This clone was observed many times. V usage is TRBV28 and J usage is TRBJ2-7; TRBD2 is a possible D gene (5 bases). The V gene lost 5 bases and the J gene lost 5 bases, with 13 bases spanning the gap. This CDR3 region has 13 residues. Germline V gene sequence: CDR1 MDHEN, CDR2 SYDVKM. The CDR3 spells CASSPLGAHEQYF. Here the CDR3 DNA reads TGTGCCAGCAGTCCCTTGGGAGCTCACGAGCAGTACTTC.

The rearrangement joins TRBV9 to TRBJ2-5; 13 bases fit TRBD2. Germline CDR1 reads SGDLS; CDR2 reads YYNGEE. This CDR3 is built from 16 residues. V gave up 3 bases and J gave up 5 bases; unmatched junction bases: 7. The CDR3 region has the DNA TGTGCCAGCAGCGCGCTGGGACTAGCGGGGACGGAGACCCAGTACTTC. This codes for CASSALGLAGTETQYF.

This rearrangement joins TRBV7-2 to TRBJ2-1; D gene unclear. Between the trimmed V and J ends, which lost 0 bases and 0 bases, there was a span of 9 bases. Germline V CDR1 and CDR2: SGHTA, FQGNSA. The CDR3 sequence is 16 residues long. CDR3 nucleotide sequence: TGTGCCAGCAGCTTAGCGGGCATATCCTCCTACAATGAGCAGTTCTTC. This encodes CASSLAGISSYNEQFF.